The 7 T cell receptor beta chains given below trace back to one sample, sequenced in a study of Graves' ophthalmopathy and Graves' hyperthyroidism. TCR beta CDR3 amplification used RNA transcripts. RT-PCR with HTBI primers came first, then second-round multiplex PCR. TCRdb independently ran MiXCR on the multiplex PCR reads; one entry per CDR3 protein. This sample has approximately 700,000 distinct CDR3 sequences, with roughly 39% found just once. Sequencing was done on a sample of peripheral blood. The receptors originated from an adult man with Graves' ophthalmopathy.

This clonotype was counted many times. The V gene is TRBV9, the J gene TRBJ1-4; no definite D call. V lost 2 bases and J lost 3, with 8 bases in between. Looked up from germline, CDR1 is SGDLS and CDR2 is YYNGEE. The CDR3 length is 14 residues. The CDR3 sequence is CASSVDWANEKLFF. The CDR3 nucleotides are TGTGCCAGCAGCGTTGACTGGGCTAATGAAAAACTGTTTTTT.

The V call is TRBV20-1, the J call TRBJ2-7, with 7 bases identical to TRBD2. Germline loops: CDR1 DFQATT, CDR2 SNEGSKA (reference sequence). The V gene end was trimmed by 0 bases and the J gene end by 2 bases; junction bases not matched to a gene: 7. CDR3 length: 15 residues. The CDR3 DNA reads as TGCAGTGCTAGAGATGGGGGACGGGGGGCCTACGAGCAGTACTTC. This codes for CSARDGGRGAYEQYF.

This clonotype showed up many times. The rearrangement joins TRBV15 to TRBJ1-6, with a tentative D call TRBD1 (5 bases). The CDR3 has 16 amino acids. V was pared by 0 bases and J by 5 bases, with 11 bases between. CDR1 and CDR2 (germline): LNHNV, YYDKDF (reference sequence). As DNA, the CDR3 is TGTGCCACCAGCAGAGACAGTGGGGCAGATAATTCACCCCTCCACTTT. Its translation: CATSRDSGADNSPLHF.

In its sample, this clonotype was seen many times. CDR3: CASSEGLGATGELFF. The CDR3 DNA is TGCGCCAGCAGTGAGGGGCTGGGGGCGACCGGGGAGCTGTTTTTT. J is TRBJ2-2 and V is TRBV10-2, with a tentative D call TRBD1 (6 bases). Per the germline V gene, CDR1 is WSHSY and CDR2 is SAAADI. This CDR3 comprises 15 residues. V lost 2 bases, J lost 5 bases, and 12 bases lay in between.

This clonotype appeared many times. The rearrangement uses TRBV7-8 and TRBJ2-5, with 9 positions matching TRBD2. CDR3 length: 16 residues. With V trimmed by 1 base and J by 1 base, 4 bases remained unmatched. Germline V gene sequence: CDR1 SGHVS, CDR2 FQNEAQ. The CDR3 nucleotides read TGTGCCAGCAGCTTAGTGCGACTAGCGGCCCAAGAGACCCAGTACTTC. Its translation: CASSLVRLAAQETQYF. The variable domain in full, completed from reference TRBV7-8 and TRBJ2-5, reads GAGVSQSPRYKVAKRGQDVALRCDPISGHVSLFWYQQALGQGPEFLTYFQNEAQLDKSGLPSDRFFAERPEGSVSTLKIQRTQQEDSAVYLCASSLVRLAAQETQYFGPGTRLLVL.

The chain recombines TRBV20-1 with TRBJ2-5, with no clear D. V lost 3 bases, J lost 9 bases, and 14 bases lay in between. There are 12 residues in the CDR3. In germline, CDR1 is DFQATT, CDR2 SNEGSKA (reference sequence). CDR3 DNA: TGCAGTGCTAGGTACAGAAATCAGCCCCAGTACTTC. This translates into CSARYRNQPQYF.

This clonotype was found once. Since the CDR3 does not end with the conserved phenylalanine or tryptophan, this likely comes from a read error. The DNA is omitted, as the CDR3 cannot be located on it reliably, and the CDR3 follows TCRdb's listing. V is TRBV7-9 and J is TRBJ1-1; the table's D call TRBD1 went unverified against the DNA. Including both end residues, the CDR3 is 9 amino acids long. Looked up from germline, CDR1 is SEHNR and CDR2 is FQNEAQ (reference sequence). The CDR3 loop is CASKPGRFS.